The T cell receptor beta chain under discussion was sequenced for a study of blood T cell repertoires in COVID-19. For the study at large: Donors in the United States, Italy and Spain gave samples during acute or convalescent COVID-19. PBMCs, B-cell-depleted T cells, or T cells were the source of the cDNA or gDNA that made up the material.

The authors' processing: Amplification of reference gene primers provided the estimated nucleated cell counts. Clones were sequenced by immunoSEQ multiplex PCR, and TCRdb holds only the in-frame ones, with some missing. For V, J and clone size, that table is used; D and trimming come from the DNA. The table lists about 96,000 clones, less than 85% of them singletons, with about 8.7% in the top ten. The TCR was taken from a man in his fifties who had recovered from COVID-19. The sequencing sample was made of peripheral blood.

CDR3 sequence reads: CAWSGQSNGELFF. The DNA of the CDR3 is TGTGCCTGGAGTGGACAGTCTAACGGGGAGCTGTTTTTT. The chain carries TRBV30 and TRBJ2-2; maybe TRBD1 (5 bases). This CDR3 region has 13 residues. V dropped 1 base and J dropped 7 bases, with 10 bases sitting between them. Germline V gives CDR1 GTSNPN, CDR2 SVGIG (reference sequence).